Listed below are T cell receptor beta chains from one sample, sequenced in a study of cytomegalovirus exposure and HLA in healthy donors. Clones were read by immunoSEQ multiplex PCR, and TCRdb kept only the in-frame ones, dropping some. In the table there are 150,000 to 200,000 clones, 75% to 85% of which are singletons. The specimen sequenced was PBMCs. The receptors here all came from a young man in good health and CMV-seronegative. The CDR3 runs from the conserved cysteine through the conserved F or W. The order of the fields is clone size, J gene, D gene, V gene, CDR3 DNA, CDR3 protein. The D gene is left open where the match is weak. Expanded clones get a size class; other rows say once, few or many, or leave the size out.

size: .; J: TRBJ1-6; D: TRBD1; V: TRBV4-3; DNA: TGCGCCAGCTCCGTTTCCCCAGGACAGGGGTCCCAACCCCTCCACTTT; CDR3: CASSVSPGQGSQPLHF
size: .; J: TRBJ1-1; D: .; V: TRBV10-3; DNA: TGTGCCATCAGTGAGAGGGGGGGCCGGTCTGAAGCTTTCTTT; CDR3: CAISERGGRSEAFF
size: .; J: TRBJ2-5; D: TRBD2; V: TRBV6-6; DNA: TGTGCCAGCAGTTACATTAGCGGGAGTGAGACCCAGTACTTC; CDR3: CASSYISGSETQYF
size: few; J: TRBJ1-4; D: TRBD1; V: TRBV6-1; DNA: TGTGCCAGCAGTGACGGACAGGGATCTAATGAAAAACTGTTTTTT; CDR3: CASSDGQGSNEKLFF
size: .; J: TRBJ1-5; D: .; V: TRBV15; DNA: TGTGCCACCAGCAGAGATTTGGCTAGCAATCAGCCCCAGCATTTT; CDR3: CATSRDLASNQPQHF
size: .; J: TRBJ2-1; D: TRBD2; V: TRBV2; DNA: TGTGCCACCATTAGTAGCGGGAAGGCTTACAATGAGCAGTTCTTC; CDR3: CATISSGKAYNEQFF
size: .; J: TRBJ2-7; D: TRBD2; V: TRBV30; DNA: TGTGCCTGGAGGCGGGGGGGCTCCTCCTACGAGCAGTACTTC; CDR3: CAWRRGGSSYEQYF
size: .; J: TRBJ1-5; D: .; V: TRBV7-8; DNA: TGTGCCAGTAGCCCCTCGTATCAGCCCCAGCATTTT; CDR3: CASSPSYQPQHF
size: .; J: TRBJ1-1; D: .; V: TRBV29-1; DNA: TGCAGCGCTCGCCTCCGTCACGGAGATACGAACACTGAAGCTTTCTTT; CDR3: CSARLRHGDTNTEAFF
size: .; J: TRBJ1-3; D: .; V: TRBV21-1; DNA: TGTGCCAGCAGACTATCAATACCCGGGACAGGGGAATACACCATATATTTT; CDR3: CASRLSIPGTGEYTIYF
size: .; J: TRBJ2-7; D: TRBD2; V: TRBV13; DNA: TGTGCCAGCAGCTCGAGGGCAGGAGGGGGGCTAGCGGGGGGACTATACGAGCAGTACTTC; CDR3: CASSSRAGGGLAGGLYEQYF
size: few; J: TRBJ2-3; D: TRBD1; V: TRBV4-3; DNA: TGCGCCAGCAGCCAACAGACAGGGGGCATCAAGGATACGCAGTATTTT; CDR3: CASSQQTGGIKDTQYF
size: once; J: TRBJ1-2; D: .; V: TRBV7-2; DNA: TGTGCCAGCAGCTTCGTGGCAGGGCCCTCTAACTATGGCTACACCTTC; CDR3: CASSFVAGPSNYGYTF
size: .; J: TRBJ2-7; D: TRBD2; V: TRBV10-3; DNA: TGTGCCATCAGGGGACTAGCGGGATCAGATAGGGAGCAGTACTTC; CDR3: CAIRGLAGSDREQYF
size: .; J: TRBJ1-4; D: TRBD1; V: TRBV18; DNA: TGTGCCAGCTCAGAACAGGGGTCTACTAATGAAAAACTGTTTTTT; CDR3: CASSEQGSTNEKLFF
size: .; J: TRBJ1-5; D: .; V: TRBV2; DNA: TGTGCCAGCAGGGAGGACGGACCGGTGGGGCCCCAGCATTTT; CDR3: CASREDGPVGPQHF
size: .; J: TRBJ2-3; D: .; V: TRBV1; DNA: TGCACCAGCAGATCGGGACTAGCGGGGGACCATCACACAGATACGCAGTATTTT; CDR3: CTSRSGLAGDHHTDTQYF
size: .; J: TRBJ2-3; D: TRBD2; V: TRBV18; DNA: TGTGCCAGCTCACCTTCCGGGGGGGGCCTCGGAGATACGCAGTATTTT; CDR3: CASSPSGGGLGDTQYF
size: .; J: TRBJ2-4; D: TRBD2; V: TRBV4-2; DNA: TGTGCCAGCAGCCAGGAACTAGCGGGTCTTCAGTACTTC; CDR3: CASSQELAGLQYF
size: .; J: TRBJ1-2; D: .; V: TRBV15; DNA: TGTGCCACCAGCAGAGATCCGCGGGGCAGAGGCTACACCTTC; CDR3: CATSRDPRGRGYTF
size: .; J: TRBJ1-5; D: .; V: TRBV4-3; DNA: TGCGCCAGCAGCCAAGAAAACAGGGCAGATCAGCCCCAGCATTTT; CDR3: CASSQENRADQPQHF
size: .; J: TRBJ2-5; D: .; V: TRBV5-3; DNA: TGTGCCAGAAGCTCCACCGGGACACGGTTTCTAGGGTACTTC; CDR3: CARSSTGTRFLGYF
size: .; J: TRBJ1-1; D: .; V: TRBV27; DNA: TGTGCCAGCAGTGTGGGAGGTCGGACTGAAGCTTTCTTT; CDR3: CASSVGGRTEAFF
size: once; J: TRBJ2-3; D: TRBD2; V: TRBV5-1; DNA: TGCGCCAGCAGCTTTAACGGGAGGAGATCAGATACGCAGTATTTT; CDR3: CASSFNGRRSDTQYF
size: .; J: TRBJ2-2; D: TRBD1; V: TRBV7-6; DNA: TGTGCCAGCAGCCCCACAGGGGGCAACACCGGGGAGCTGTTTTTT; CDR3: CASSPTGGNTGELFF
size: .; J: TRBJ1-1; D: .; V: TRBV6-1; DNA: TGTGCCAGCAGTCCCAGGACAGAGAGTGAAGCTTTCTTT; CDR3: CASSPRTESEAFF
size: .; J: TRBJ1-1; D: .; V: TRBV5-4; DNA: TGTGCCAGCAGCTTAGTCGCGGCGAACACTGAAGCTTTCTTT; CDR3: CASSLVAANTEAFF
size: .; J: TRBJ2-3; D: TRBD2; V: TRBV11-3; DNA: TGTGCCAGCAGCTTGGGACTAGCGGCCACAGATACGCAGTATTTT; CDR3: CASSLGLAATDTQYF
size: .; J: TRBJ2-5; D: .; V: TRBV7-6; DNA: TGTGCCAGCAGCTTAAGGGGGAATCGGGGAGGGCTAGCGGAGTACCAAGAGACCCAGTACTTC; CDR3: CASSLRGNRGGLAEYQETQYF
size: .; J: TRBJ2-1; D: TRBD2; V: TRBV5-1; DNA: TGCGCCAGCAGGTTAGCGGGGGCGCAACTCGAGCAGTTCTTC; CDR3: CASRLAGAQLEQFF
size: .; J: TRBJ1-1; D: .; V: TRBV19; DNA: TGTGCCAGTTGCCGACAAATGAACACTGAAGCTTTCTTT; CDR3: CASCRQMNTEAFF
size: .; J: TRBJ1-2; D: .; V: TRBV7-2; DNA: TGTGCCAGCAGCTTAACTGGTTGGGGGCCCAGTTCTGGAGGCTACACCTTC; CDR3: CASSLTGWGPSSGGYTF
size: .; J: TRBJ2-1; D: TRBD2; V: TRBV5-4; DNA: TGTGCCAGCAGCTGGGGGGGGACTAGCGGGGGAAATGAGCAGTTCTTC; CDR3: CASSWGGTSGGNEQFF
size: .; J: TRBJ1-2; D: TRBD1; V: TRBV19; DNA: TGTGCCAGTATTTTCCAAGCCGGGACAGCCACCTATGGCTACACCTTC; CDR3: CASIFQAGTATYGYTF
size: .; J: TRBJ2-3; D: .; V: TRBV2; DNA: TGTGCCAGCAGTGAAGGGGTGGGGGCCGTCGAAGATACGCAGTATTTT; CDR3: CASSEGVGAVEDTQYF
size: .; J: TRBJ1-4; D: .; V: TRBV2; DNA: TGTGCCAGCAGTGACCAGGGATCTAGGAAACTGTTTTTT; CDR3: CASSDQGSRKLFF
size: .; J: TRBJ1-5; D: TRBD1; V: TRBV19; DNA: TGTGCCAGTAGTATCCTGGGCAGGGGGCTAAGTCAGCCCCAGCATTTT; CDR3: CASSILGRGLSQPQHF
size: .; J: TRBJ2-5; D: .; V: TRBV18; DNA: TGTGCCAGCTCACCTGGGCAGGGCAGAGAGACCCAGTACTTC; CDR3: CASSPGQGRETQYF
size: .; J: TRBJ1-5; D: TRBD1; V: TRBV6-1; DNA: TGTGCCAGCAGTGAAAGGGGGCCGAACACCCCCAATCAGCCCCAGCATTTT; CDR3: CASSERGPNTPNQPQHF
size: once; J: TRBJ2-3; D: .; V: TRBV7-9; DNA: TGTGCCAGCAGCTTAGCGGCGAGACTAGGGATGGATACGCAGTATTTT; CDR3: CASSLAARLGMDTQYF
size: few; J: TRBJ1-6; D: .; V: TRBV5-1; DNA: TGCGCCAGCAGCTTGTTAGATTCACCCCTCCACTTT; CDR3: CASSLLDSPLHF
size: .; J: TRBJ2-5; D: .; V: TRBV23-1; DNA: TGCGCCAGCGTAAAGGACTCTCCCCAGGCTTATCGGTGGGAAGAGACCCAGTACTTC; CDR3: CASVKDSPQAYRWEETQYF
size: once; J: TRBJ2-2; D: TRBD2; V: TRBV5-1; DNA: TGCGCCAGCAGCTGGAACCGCGGACTAGCGGGAGGGAACACCGGGGAGCTGTTTTTT; CDR3: CASSWNRGLAGGNTGELFF
size: once; J: TRBJ1-1; D: TRBD1; V: TRBV7-2; DNA: TGTGCCAGCAGCTTAGCCTTAGGGACAGGGGGCACTGAAGCTTTCTTT; CDR3: CASSLALGTGGTEAFF
size: .; J: TRBJ2-7; D: TRBD1; V: TRBV29-1; DNA: TGCAGCGTTGCATCCTTAGGGACAGGGGCGAGCGAGCAGTACTTC; CDR3: CSVASLGTGASEQYF
size: .; J: TRBJ2-1; D: TRBD2; V: TRBV27; DNA: TGTGCCGGCCCCCCGGGAGGGCCCTACAATGAGCAGTTCTTC; CDR3: CAGPPGGPYNEQFF
size: once; J: TRBJ2-3; D: .; V: TRBV6-5; DNA: TGTGCCAGCAGTTACGGGCTACCCACAGATACGCAGTATTTT; CDR3: CASSYGLPTDTQYF
size: .; J: TRBJ1-2; D: .; V: TRBV7-2; DNA: TGTGCCAGCAGCCCTGACATGAACTATGGCTACACCTTC; CDR3: CASSPDMNYGYTF
size: .; J: TRBJ1-5; D: .; V: TRBV6-6; DNA: TGTGCCAGCAGTCTTGCAGGGGTCAGCAATCAGCCCCAGCATTTT; CDR3: CASSLAGVSNQPQHF
size: few; J: TRBJ2-3; D: TRBD2; V: TRBV18; DNA: TGTGCCAGCTCTCGTTTGGGACTAGCGGGAGCCGGCACAGATACGCAGTATTTT; CDR3: CASSRLGLAGAGTDTQYF
size: once; J: TRBJ1-2; D: .; V: TRBV7-2; DNA: TGTGCCAGCAGCCTCCTTGGACAGACTCCCTATGGCTACACCTTC; CDR3: CASSLLGQTPYGYTF
size: once; J: TRBJ2-7; D: TRBD2; V: TRBV30; DNA: TGTGCCTGGAGTCAGGGCGGGAGCTCCTACGAGCAGTACTTC; CDR3: CAWSQGGSSYEQYF